This T cell receptor (beta chain) was observed in a study of shared clonotypes between healthy human individuals. Study information: In total, the donors were two women and a few men aged 18 to 49.

A CD45RA-negative memory subset and a CD45RA+ naive subset were separated from the CD4+ cells. Assay used: immunoSEQ multiplex PCR; TCRdb lists only in-frame clones, some missing. The sample gives millions of clones, roughly 92% of which show up once; over 0.12% is in the top ten. The germline V and J ends were trimmed by 4 bases and 7 bases, with 17 bases remaining between them. The CDR3 is 15 residues long. Germline V gene sequence: CDR1 SNHLY, CDR2 FYNNEI. Worth noting for this clone: Its antigen remains unidentified.

General study findings and limits: For naive CD4 cells, roughly 4.6% of clonotypes were shared across a few donors. Sampling used blood alone; tissue repertoires probably differ.

Sequencing was carried out using naive CD4+ T cells sorted from blood. Regarding subset: CD45RA+ positively selected. The clonotype originates from a man between 18 and 35 years old in good health. The chain combines TRBV2 with TRBJ2-1; tentative D call: TRBD2 (6 bases). This CDR3 is CASSGDGTDPNEQFF. CDR3 coding DNA: TGTGCCAGCAGTGGGGATGGGACTGACCCAAATGAGCAGTTCTTC. Combining the CDR3 with reference TRBV2 and TRBJ2-1 gives the whole variable domain EPEVTQTPSHQVTQMGQEVILRCVPISNHLYFYWYRQILGQKVEFLVSFYNNEISEKSEIFDDQFSVERPDGSNFTLKIRSTKLEDSAMYFCASSGDGTDPNEQFFGPGTRLTVL.